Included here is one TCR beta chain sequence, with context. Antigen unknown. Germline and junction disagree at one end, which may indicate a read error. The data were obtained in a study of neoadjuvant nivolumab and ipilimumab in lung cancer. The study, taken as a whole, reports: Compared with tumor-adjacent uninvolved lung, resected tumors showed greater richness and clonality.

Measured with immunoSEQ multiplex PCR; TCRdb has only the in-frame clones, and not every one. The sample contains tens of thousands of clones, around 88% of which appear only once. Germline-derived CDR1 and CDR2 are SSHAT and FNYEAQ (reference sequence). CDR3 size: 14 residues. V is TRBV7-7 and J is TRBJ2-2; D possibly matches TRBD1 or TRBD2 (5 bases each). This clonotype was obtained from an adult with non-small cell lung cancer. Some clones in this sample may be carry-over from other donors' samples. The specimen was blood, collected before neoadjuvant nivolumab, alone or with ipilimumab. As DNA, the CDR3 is TGTGCTAGCAGCTTAGTTGGGGGTACCGGGGAGCTGTTTTTT. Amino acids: CASSLVGGTGELFF.